This T cell receptor beta chain was sequenced during a study of OX40 agonist ivuxolimab in advanced cancers. This clone was picked up a small number of times. The CDR3 is 15 residues long. Germline V lookup: CDR1 MNHEY, CDR2 SVGAGI. The ends lost 4 bases at V and 9 bases at J; junction bases unmatched: 7. Some clones are missing from TCRdb's copy, which holds only in-frame ones; the method was immunoSEQ multiplex PCR. The table records 50,000 or so clones, roughly 83% of them present only once. The TCR comes from an adult with an advanced solid tumor such as melanoma, head and neck, liver or kidney cancer. The rearrangement joins TRBV6-5 to TRBJ2-1; 12 nucleotides match TRBD1. The sample in question was CD4+ or CD8+ T cells sorted from blood, obtained in a trial of the OX40 agonist ivuxolimab. The CDR3 DNA reads TGTGCCAGCAGTTCACCGGGACAGGGGGCGGGTGAGCAGTTCTTC. Its translation is CASSSPGQGAGEQFF.